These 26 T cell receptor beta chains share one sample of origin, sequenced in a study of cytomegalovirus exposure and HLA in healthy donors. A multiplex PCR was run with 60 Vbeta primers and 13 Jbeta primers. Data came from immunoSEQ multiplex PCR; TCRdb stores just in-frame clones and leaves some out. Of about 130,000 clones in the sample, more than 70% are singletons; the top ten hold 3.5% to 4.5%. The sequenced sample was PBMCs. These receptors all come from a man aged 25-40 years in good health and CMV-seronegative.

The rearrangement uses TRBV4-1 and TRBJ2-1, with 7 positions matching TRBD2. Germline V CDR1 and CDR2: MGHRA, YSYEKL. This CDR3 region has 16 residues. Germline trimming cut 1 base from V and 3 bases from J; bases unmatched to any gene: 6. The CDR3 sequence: CASSQVGLADYNEQFF. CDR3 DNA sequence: TGCGCCAGCAGCCAAGTTGGGCTAGCGGACTACAATGAGCAGTTCTTC.

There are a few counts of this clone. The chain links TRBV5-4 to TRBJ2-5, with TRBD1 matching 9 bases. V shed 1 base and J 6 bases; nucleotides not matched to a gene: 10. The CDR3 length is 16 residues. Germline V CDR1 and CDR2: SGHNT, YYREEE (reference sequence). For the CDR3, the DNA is TGTGCCAGCAGCTTGATCACAGGGGGCAATGGGAAGACCCAGTACTTC. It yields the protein CASSLITGGNGKTQYF. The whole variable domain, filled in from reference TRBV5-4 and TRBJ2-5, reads ETGVTQSPTHLIKTRGQQVTLRCSSQSGHNTVSWYQQALGQGPQFIFQYYREEENGRGNFPPRFSGLQFPNYSSELNVNALELDDSALYLCASSLITGGNGKTQYFGPGTRLLVL.

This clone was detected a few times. CDR3 DNA: TGTGCCAGCAGTGTAGCGGGGAATAATTCACCCCTCCACTTT. Its translation: CASSVAGNNSPLHF. This chain connects TRBV25-1 to TRBJ1-6; no firm D call. The length of the CDR3 is 14 residues. From germline, CDR1 is MGHDK and CDR2 SYGVNS. The V gene lost 4 bases and the J gene lost 5 bases, with 9 bases spanning the gap.

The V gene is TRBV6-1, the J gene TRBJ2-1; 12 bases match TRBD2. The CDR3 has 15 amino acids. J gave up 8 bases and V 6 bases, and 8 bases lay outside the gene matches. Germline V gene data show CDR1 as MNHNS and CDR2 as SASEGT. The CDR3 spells CASRVTSGGYDEQFF. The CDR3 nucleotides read TGTGCCAGCAGAGTAACTAGCGGGGGGTACGATGAGCAGTTCTTC.

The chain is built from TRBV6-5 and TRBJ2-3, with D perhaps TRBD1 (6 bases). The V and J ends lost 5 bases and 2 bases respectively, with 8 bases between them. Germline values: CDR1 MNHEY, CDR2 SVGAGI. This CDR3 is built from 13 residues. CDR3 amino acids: CASSNRVTDTQYF. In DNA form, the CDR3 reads TGTGCCAGCAGTAACAGGGTCACAGATACGCAGTATTTT.

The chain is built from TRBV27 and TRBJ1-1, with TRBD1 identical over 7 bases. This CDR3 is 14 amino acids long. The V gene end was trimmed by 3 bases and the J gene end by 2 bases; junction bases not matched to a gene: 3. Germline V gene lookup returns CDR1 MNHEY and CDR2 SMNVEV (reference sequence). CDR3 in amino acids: CASSLRGGNTEAFF. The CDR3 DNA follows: TGTGCCAGCAGTTTGCGAGGGGGCAACACTGAAGCTTTCTTT.

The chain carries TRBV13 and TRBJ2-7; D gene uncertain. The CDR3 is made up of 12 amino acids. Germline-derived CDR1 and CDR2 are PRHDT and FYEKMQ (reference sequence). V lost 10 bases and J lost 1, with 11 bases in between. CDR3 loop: CATSERSYEQYF. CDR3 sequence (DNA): TGTGCCACCTCTGAGAGGTCCTACGAGCAGTACTTC.

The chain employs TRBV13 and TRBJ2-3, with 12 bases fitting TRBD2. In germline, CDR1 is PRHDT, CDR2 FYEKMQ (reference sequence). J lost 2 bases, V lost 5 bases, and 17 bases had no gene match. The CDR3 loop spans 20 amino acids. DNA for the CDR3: TGTGCCAGCAGCGAAGTCACAGGAACGACTAGCGGGGGAGACACAGATACGCAGTATTTT. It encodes CASSEVTGTTSGGDTDTQYF.

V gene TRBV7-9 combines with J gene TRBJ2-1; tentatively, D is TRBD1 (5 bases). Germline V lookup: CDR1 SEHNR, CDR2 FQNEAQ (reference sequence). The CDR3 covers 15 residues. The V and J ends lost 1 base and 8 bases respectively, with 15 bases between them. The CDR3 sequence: CASSLDQGPPHEQFF. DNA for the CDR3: TGTGCCAGCAGCTTAGATCAGGGTCCCCCCCATGAGCAGTTCTTC.

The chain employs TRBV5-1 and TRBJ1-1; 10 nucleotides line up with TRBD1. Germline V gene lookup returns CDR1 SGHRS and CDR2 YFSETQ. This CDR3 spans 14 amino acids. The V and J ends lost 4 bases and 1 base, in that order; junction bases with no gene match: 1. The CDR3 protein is CASSGTGANTEAFF. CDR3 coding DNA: TGCGCCAGCAGCGGGACAGGGGCGAACACTGAAGCTTTCTTT.

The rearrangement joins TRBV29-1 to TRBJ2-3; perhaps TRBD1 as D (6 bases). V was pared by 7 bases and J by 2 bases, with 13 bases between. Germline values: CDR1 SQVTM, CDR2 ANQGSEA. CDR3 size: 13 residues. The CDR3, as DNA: TGCAGCGCCCTCAGGGGAGACACAGATACGCAGTATTTT. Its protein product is CSALRGDTDTQYF.

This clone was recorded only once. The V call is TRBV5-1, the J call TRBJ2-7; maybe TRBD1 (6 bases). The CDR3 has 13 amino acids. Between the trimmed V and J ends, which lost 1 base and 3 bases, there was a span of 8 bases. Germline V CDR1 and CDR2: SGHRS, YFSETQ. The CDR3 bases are TGCGCCAGCAGCTTGACCAGGGGCTACGAGCAGTACTTC. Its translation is CASSLTRGYEQYF.

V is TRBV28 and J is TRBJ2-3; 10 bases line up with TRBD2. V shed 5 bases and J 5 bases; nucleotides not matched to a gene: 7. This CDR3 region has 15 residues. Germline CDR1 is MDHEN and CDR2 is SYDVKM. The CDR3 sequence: CASSTLAGFGDTQYF. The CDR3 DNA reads TGTGCCAGCAGTACACTAGCGGGGTTTGGAGATACGCAGTATTTT.

The CDR3 nucleotides are TGTGCCATCAGTGACTCAGTCGGGGGGGGCTTACACACTGAAGCTTTCTTT. Translation gives CAISDSVGGGLHTEAFF. The chain employs TRBV10-3 and TRBJ1-1; D perhaps matches TRBD1 (6 bases). Trimming left V 3 bases short and J 3 bases short, with 20 bases between. This CDR3 contains 17 residues. From germline, CDR1 is ENHRY and CDR2 SYGVKD.

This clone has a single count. CDR3 nucleotide sequence: TGTGCCAGCAGCTTGACAGGGGCTGGCACAGATACGCAGTATTTT. Residues: CASSLTGAGTDTQYF. This chain joins TRBV7-2 and TRBJ2-3; 8 nucleotides agree with TRBD1. This CDR3 is built from 15 residues. The V gene's germline CDR1 is SGHTA and CDR2 FQGNSA. J lost 1 base, V lost 3 bases, and 3 bases had no gene match.

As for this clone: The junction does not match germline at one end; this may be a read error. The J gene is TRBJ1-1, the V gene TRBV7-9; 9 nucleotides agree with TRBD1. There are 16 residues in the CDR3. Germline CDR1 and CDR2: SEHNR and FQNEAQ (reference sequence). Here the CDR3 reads CSSSLAGTGRGTEAFF. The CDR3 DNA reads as TGTTCCAGCAGCTTAGCGGGGACAGGGAGGGGCACTGAAGCTTTCTTT. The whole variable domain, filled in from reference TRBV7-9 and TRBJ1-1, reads DTGVSQNPRHKITKRGQNVTFRCDPISEHNRLYWYRQTLGQGPEFLTYFQNEAQLEKSRLLSDRFSAERPKGSFSTLEIQRTEQGDSAMYLCSSSLAGTGRGTEAFFGQGTRLTVV.

As DNA, the CDR3 is TGTGCCAGCAGCTCTAACGCGGGATACGAGCAGTACTTC. As protein: CASSSNAGYEQYF. The gene calls are TRBV7-3 and TRBJ2-7; maybe TRBD2 (6 bases). Germline values: CDR1 SGHTA, CDR2 FQGTGA. V was pared by 4 bases and J by 4 bases, with 11 bases between. There are 13 residues in the CDR3.

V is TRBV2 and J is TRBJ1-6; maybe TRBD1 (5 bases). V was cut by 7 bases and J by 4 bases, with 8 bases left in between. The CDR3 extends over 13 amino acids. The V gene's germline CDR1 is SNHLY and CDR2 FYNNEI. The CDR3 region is CASKTEYNSPLHF. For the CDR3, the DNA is TGTGCCAGCAAGACAGAATATAATTCACCCCTCCACTTT.

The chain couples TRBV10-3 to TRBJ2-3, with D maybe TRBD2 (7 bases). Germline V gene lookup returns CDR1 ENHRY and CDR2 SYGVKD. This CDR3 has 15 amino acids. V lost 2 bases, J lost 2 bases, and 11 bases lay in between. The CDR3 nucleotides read TGTGCCATCAGTGAGGCCGGGGGGCCCACAGATACGCAGTATTTT. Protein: CAISEAGGPTDTQYF.

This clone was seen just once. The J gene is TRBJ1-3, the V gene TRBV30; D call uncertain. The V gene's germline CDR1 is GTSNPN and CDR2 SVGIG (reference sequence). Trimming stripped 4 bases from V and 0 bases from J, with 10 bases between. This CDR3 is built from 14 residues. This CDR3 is CAWTTLYSGNTIYF. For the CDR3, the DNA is TGTGCCTGGACGACACTCTACTCTGGAAACACCATATATTTT. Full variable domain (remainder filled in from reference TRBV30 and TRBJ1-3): SQTIHQWPATLVQPVGSPLSLECTVEGTSNPNLYWYRQAAGRGLQLLFYSVGIGQISSEVPQNLSASRPQDRQFILSSKKLLLSDSGFYLCAWTTLYSGNTIYFGEGSWLTVV.

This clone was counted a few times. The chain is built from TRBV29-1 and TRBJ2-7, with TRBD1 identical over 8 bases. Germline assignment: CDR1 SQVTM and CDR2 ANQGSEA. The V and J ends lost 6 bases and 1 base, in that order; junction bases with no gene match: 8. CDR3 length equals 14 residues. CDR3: CSVDTGTGSYEQYF. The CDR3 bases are TGCAGCGTCGACACCGGGACAGGTTCCTACGAGCAGTACTTC.

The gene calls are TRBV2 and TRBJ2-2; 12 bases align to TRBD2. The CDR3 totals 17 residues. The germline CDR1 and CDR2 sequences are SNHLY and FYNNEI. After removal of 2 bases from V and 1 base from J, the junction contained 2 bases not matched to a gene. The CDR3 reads CASSETSGGMNTGELFF. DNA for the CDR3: TGTGCCAGCAGTGAAACTAGCGGGGGGATGAACACCGGGGAGCTGTTTTTT. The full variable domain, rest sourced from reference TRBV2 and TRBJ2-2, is EPEVTQTPSHQVTQMGQEVILRCVPISNHLYFYWYRQILGQKVEFLVSFYNNEISEKSEIFDDQFSVERPDGSNFTLKIRSTKLEDSAMYFCASSETSGGMNTGELFFGEGSRLTVL.

CDR3 coding DNA: TGCAGTGCTACCTTGGATACGCAGTATTTT. Protein sequence: CSATLDTQYF. The V call is TRBV20-1, the J call TRBJ2-3; no firm D call. CDR1 and CDR2 (germline): DFQATT, SNEGSKA (reference sequence). V shed 4 bases and J shed 6 bases, with 5 bases lying between them. The CDR3 runs to 10 residues.

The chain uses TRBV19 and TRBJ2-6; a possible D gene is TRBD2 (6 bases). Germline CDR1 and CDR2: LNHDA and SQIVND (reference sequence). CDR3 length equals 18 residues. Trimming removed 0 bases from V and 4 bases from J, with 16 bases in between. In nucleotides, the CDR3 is TGTGCCAGTAGTATAGAGAACCCGGGGGTTGGAGGGGCCAACGTCCTGACTTTC. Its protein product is CASSIENPGVGGANVLTF. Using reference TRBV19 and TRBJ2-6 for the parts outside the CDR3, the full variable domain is DGGITQSPKYLFRKEGQNVTLSCEQNLNHDAMYWYRQDPGQGLRLIYYSQIVNDFQKGDIAEGYSVSREKKESFPLTVTSAQKNPTAFYLCASSIENPGVGGANVLTFGAGSRLTVL.

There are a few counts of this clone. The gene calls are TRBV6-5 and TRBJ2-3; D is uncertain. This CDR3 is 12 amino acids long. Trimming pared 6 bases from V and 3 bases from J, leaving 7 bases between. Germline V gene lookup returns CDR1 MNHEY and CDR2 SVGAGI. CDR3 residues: CASRPTTDTQYF. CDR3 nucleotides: TGTGCCAGCAGACCAACAACAGATACGCAGTATTTT.

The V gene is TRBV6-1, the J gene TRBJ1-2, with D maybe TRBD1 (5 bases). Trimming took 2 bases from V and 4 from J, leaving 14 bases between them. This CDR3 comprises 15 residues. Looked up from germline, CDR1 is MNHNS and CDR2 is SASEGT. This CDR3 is CASSESAGRPYGYTF. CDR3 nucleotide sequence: TGTGCCAGCAGTGAAAGCGCAGGGCGCCCCTATGGCTACACCTTC.